This entry features one T cell receptor beta chain sequence. Germline assignment: CDR1 LGHDT and CDR2 YNNKEL (reference sequence). V dropped 0 bases and J dropped 1 base, with 16 bases sitting between them. The CDR3 length is 18 residues. Which cohort a participant joined came from the clinical history participants gave. Among Cohort 3 donors, those recovered had two negative PCRs, clearance, or symptom resolution. This sample is drawn from a study of blood T cell repertoires in COVID-19. Study information: T cells, B-cell-depleted T cells, or PBMCs provided the cDNA or gDNA that served as material.

In the original workflow: Nucleated cell counts were estimated from reference gene primer amplification. TCRdb's table, derived via immunoSEQ multiplex PCR, lists solely in-frame clones and lacks some. Clone size and V and J calls were adopted from that table, with D and trimming inferred from the DNA. The sample yields around 390,000 clones, about 83% seen once. This clonotype was obtained from a woman aged 45 to 65 who had recovered from COVID-19. Material for sequencing was PBMCs or T cells enriched from blood (not recorded which). The chain is built from TRBV3-1 (or the pseudogene TRBV3-2) and TRBJ1-5; no clear D gene. The CDR3 coding sequence is TGTGCCAGCAGCCAAGAACTGCTTGCCCCGGGGAGCAATCAGCCCCAGCATTTT. Translation: CASSQELLAPGSNQPQHF.